The present entry profiles one T cell receptor beta chain with its context. Profiled with immunoSEQ multiplex PCR; TCRdb holds only in-frame clones, not every one. Among roughly 32,000 clones listed, around 85% were seen once. These data belong to a study of blood T cell repertoires in COVID-19. Study-wide context: Some COVID-19 samples were acute and others convalescent; all came from the United States, Italy and Spain.

This clonotype originated in a man between 60 and 70 years old with active or convalescent COVID-19. The sample taken for sequencing was peripheral blood.

The CDR3 loop reads CASSRPGRGMNTEAFF. The CDR3 DNA follows: TGTGCCAGCAGCCGCCCGGGGCGGGGAATGAACACTGAAGCTTTCTTT. J is TRBJ1-1 and V is TRBV5-6, with D possibly being TRBD1 (5 bases). Germline V lookup: CDR1 SGHDT, CDR2 YYEEEE. This CDR3 region has 16 residues. V was clipped by 4 bases and J by 0 bases, with 16 bases between them.